Given below is one T cell receptor (beta chain) in context. What it recognizes is unknown. Patients had received no treatment of any kind before thyroid surgery. This sample was taken from a study of metastatic and nonmetastatic thyroid tumors. Overall study context: Repertoire comparisons spanned blood and tumor or nodule tissue from malignant and benign thyroid patients.

V shed 6 bases and J 2 bases; nucleotides not matched to a gene: 7. The length of the CDR3 is 14 residues. The germline gives CDR1 GTSNPN, CDR2 SVGIG (reference sequence). Study results and limitations: According to reports, the diversity of TCR beta was significantly higher in malignant thyroid tumors than in benign nodules, and this held in both blood and tumor samples.

Authors' processing steps: Clinicopathological groups differed in CDR3, with these differences serving to build a distant-metastasis classifier for papillary thyroid cancer. TCRdb reprocessed the PCR reads using MiXCR. The V and J calls and clone size come from TCRdb's table, not from the authors' own analysis. The repertoire holds about 41,000 clones, with roughly 24% as singletons. V and J are TRBV30 and TRBJ2-7; 10 bases map to TRBD2. The sequencing sample was made of tumor tissue. The clonotype originates from a female donor with papillary thyroid cancer or a benign thyroid nodule (not recorded which). Some clones in this sample may be carry-over from other donors' samples. DNA for the CDR3: TGTGCCTGTATTGCTAGCGGGAGAACCTACGAGCAGTACTTC. Protein sequence: CACIASGRTYEQYF.